Listed below are T cell receptor beta chains from one sample, sequenced in a study of T cell repertoires in cytomegalovirus infection. TCRdb independently ran MiXCR on the reads; one entry per CDR3 protein. Counted here are fewer than 950,000 distinct CDR3 sequences, about 33% occurring once; the ten biggest clones make up around an eighth. These TCRs' antigens remain unknown. The material sequenced was cultured CD8+ T cells from PBMCs, taken from culture after CMV antigen stimulation. The receptor set was obtained from a human donor in good health (CMV status not recorded). Some clones in this sample may be carry-over from other donors' samples. Each CDR3 is given with its conserved first and last residue. A D gene is named only where the DNA matches it firmly. Rows may omit the clone size; those that give it use once, few, many or a size class.

J: TRBJ1-1
size: -
V: TRBV5-6
D: -
CDR3: CASSFPWNTEAFF
DNA: TGTGCCAGCAGCTTTCCTTGGAACACTGAAGCTTTCTTT

J: TRBJ1-1
size: -
V: TRBV29-1
D: -
CDR3: CSVEPGYTEAFF
DNA: TGCAGCGTTGAACCAGGATACACTGAAGCTTTCTTT

J: TRBJ2-2
size: few
V: TRBV28
D: -
CDR3: CASSLFRSNTGELFF
DNA: TGTGCCAGCAGTTTATTCAGGTCGAACACCGGGGAGCTGTTTTTT

J: TRBJ2-5
size: -
V: TRBV7-9
D: -
CDR3: CASSSHGQFQETQYF
DNA: TGTGCCAGCAGCTCGCACGGACAGTTCCAAGAGACCCAGTACTTC

J: TRBJ2-1
size: -
V: TRBV5-1
D: -
CDR3: CASNNRESYNEQFF
DNA: TGCGCCAGCAACAACAGGGAGTCCTACAATGAGCAGTTCTTC

J: TRBJ1-4
size: few
V: TRBV7-9
D: -
CDR3: CASSSRAATNEKLFF
DNA: TGTGCCAGCAGCTCCCGAGCTGCAACTAATGAAAAACTGTTTTTT

J: TRBJ1-4
size: -
V: TRBV27
D: -
CDR3: CASSPRGRPNEKLFF
DNA: TGTGCCAGCAGCCCCCGCGGCAGACCTAATGAAAAACTGTTTTTT

J: TRBJ2-5
size: few
V: TRBV13
D: TRBD2
CDR3: CASSLGRGTQYF
DNA: TGTGCCAGCAGCTTGGGGAGGGGGACCCAGTACTTC

J: TRBJ1-5
size: -
V: TRBV28
D: -
CDR3: CASTPGHLSNQPQHF
DNA: TGTGCCAGCACCCCCGGGCATCTTAGCAATCAGCCCCAGCATTTT

J: TRBJ2-3
size: -
V: TRBV27
D: TRBD2
CDR3: CASSLFTSGGFTDTQYF
DNA: TGTGCCAGCAGTTTATTTACTAGCGGGGGTTTCACAGATACGCAGTATTTT

J: TRBJ2-3
size: many
V: TRBV14
D: -
CDR3: CASSQDGFSQGNTDTQYF
DNA: TGTGCCAGCAGCCAAGATGGGTTTTCGCAGGGAAATACAGATACGCAGTATTTT

J: TRBJ2-1
size: few
V: TRBV6-1
D: -
CDR3: CASSPLRTSGYNEQFF
DNA: TGTGCCAGCAGTCCCCTAAGGACGTCCGGCTATAATGAGCAGTTCTTC

J: TRBJ1-2
size: few
V: TRBV4-3
D: TRBD1
CDR3: CASSQNRGRVQLGVYGYTF
DNA: TGCGCCAGCAGCCAAAACAGGGGGCGAGTTCAGTTGGGAGTCTATGGCTACACCTTC

J: TRBJ1-5
size: few
V: TRBV7-9
D: TRBD1
CDR3: CASSLAEGAYQPQHF
DNA: TGTGCCAGCAGCTTAGCAGAGGGGGCTTATCAGCCCCAGCATTTT

J: TRBJ1-2
size: -
V: TRBV6-5
D: TRBD1
CDR3: CASSYINLGQGGFRSWNYGYTF
DNA: TGTGCCAGCAGTTACATAAACCTCGGACAGGGCGGTTTTAGGAGCTGGAACTATGGCTACACCTTC

J: TRBJ2-5
size: -
V: TRBV25-1
D: -
CDR3: CASSEFSETQYF
DNA: TGTGCCAGCAGTGAATTTTCGGAGACCCAGTACTTC

J: TRBJ1-2
size: -
V: TRBV20-1
D: -
CDR3: CSARDYREGQVRGYTF
DNA: TGCAGTGCTAGAGATTATCGAGAGGGACAAGTCAGGGGCTACACCTTC

J: TRBJ2-3
size: many
V: TRBV7-6
D: -
CDR3: CASSFNPAGAPPDTQYF
DNA: TGTGCCAGCAGCTTTAACCCCGCGGGGGCCCCCCCAGATACGCAGTATTTT

J: TRBJ1-1
size: once
V: TRBV13
D: -
CDR3: CASSSAGGDTEAFF
DNA: TGTGCCAGCAGCTCCGCGGGGGGAGACACGGAAGCTTTCTTT

J: TRBJ1-3
size: -
V: TRBV14
D: -
CDR3: CASSQDRDRHIRGNTIYF
DNA: TGTGCCAGCAGCCAAGATCGGGACCGCCATATACGAGGAAACACCATATATTTT

J: TRBJ1-2
size: many
V: TRBV4-2
D: -
CDR3: CASSQSAGRQDIGYTF
DNA: TGTGCCAGCAGCCAGTCGGCTGGGAGACAGGACATTGGCTACACCTTC

J: TRBJ2-1
size: few
V: TRBV4-1
D: TRBD1
CDR3: CASSPGQGAQGEQFF
DNA: TGCGCCAGCAGCCCGGGACAGGGGGCACAGGGTGAGCAGTTCTTC

J: TRBJ2-2
size: -
V: TRBV27
D: TRBD2
CDR3: CASSLDGRGFSGGLFF
DNA: TGTGCCAGCAGTTTAGATGGCAGGGGATTCAGCGGGGGGCTGTTTTTT